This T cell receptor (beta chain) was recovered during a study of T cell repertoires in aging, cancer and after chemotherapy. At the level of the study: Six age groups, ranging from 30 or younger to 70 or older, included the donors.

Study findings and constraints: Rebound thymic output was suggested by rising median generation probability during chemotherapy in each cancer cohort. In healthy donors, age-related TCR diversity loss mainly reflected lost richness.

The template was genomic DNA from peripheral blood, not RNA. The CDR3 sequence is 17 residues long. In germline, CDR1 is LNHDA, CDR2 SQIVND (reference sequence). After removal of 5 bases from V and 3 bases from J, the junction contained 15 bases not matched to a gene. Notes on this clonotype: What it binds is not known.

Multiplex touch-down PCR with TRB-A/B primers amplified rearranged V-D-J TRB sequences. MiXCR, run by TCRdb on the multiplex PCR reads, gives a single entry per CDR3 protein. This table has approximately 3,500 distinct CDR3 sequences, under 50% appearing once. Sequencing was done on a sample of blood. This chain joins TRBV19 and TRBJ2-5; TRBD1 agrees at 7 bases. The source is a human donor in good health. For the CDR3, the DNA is TGTGCCAGTAGTGAACAGGGGCCCATCACTCCGAAAGAGACCCAGTACTTC. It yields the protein CASSEQGPITPKETQYF.